These 31 T cell receptor beta chains originate from one sample sequenced in a study of CD8 T cells in Susac syndrome. After extraction with the RNeasy kit, about 0.5 to 1 ug of the RNA was reverse transcribed using random hexamers. TCRdb reanalysed the immunoSEQ multiplex PCR reads using MiXCR and keeps one entry per CDR3 protein. The table includes about 300,000 distinct CDR3 sequences, 92% detected once. Sequenced: CD4+ T cells from PBMCs. These receptors were collected from a human donor with multiple sclerosis.

V and J are TRBV5-1 and TRBJ2-6, with a tentative D call TRBD2 (6 bases). V lost 0 bases and J 0 bases, leaving 10 bases between the germline ends. This CDR3 is 17 amino acids long. The germline V gene has CDR1 SGHRS and CDR2 YFSETQ. The CDR3 is CASSLGDGSSGANVLTF. The CDR3 region has the DNA TGCGCCAGCAGCTTGGGGGACGGGAGCTCTGGGGCCAACGTCCTGACTTTC.

The chain combines TRBV4-2 with TRBJ1-5; D unresolved. V was cut by 0 bases and J by 6 bases, with 9 bases left in between. This CDR3 region has 14 residues. Germline CDR1 reads LGHNA; CDR2 reads YNFKEQ. The chain's CDR3 is CASSQDHKGQPQHF. The CDR3 DNA reads TGTGCCAGCAGCCAAGATCATAAGGGTCAGCCCCAGCATTTT.

The CDR3, as DNA: TGCAGCGCCGAATGGGCGAGGGATTCGTCCTATAATTCACCCCTCCACTTT. It translates to CSAEWARDSSYNSPLHF. J is TRBJ1-6 and V is TRBV29-1; D is undetermined. This CDR3 has 17 residues. V gave up 7 bases and J gave up 1 base, with 20 bases separating them. The germline CDR1 and CDR2 sequences are SQVTM and ANQGSEA.

This chain uses TRBV5-1 with TRBJ2-1; a possible D gene is TRBD2 (7 bases). The CDR3 contains 15 residues. Germline V gene lookup returns CDR1 SGHRS and CDR2 YFSETQ. The V and J ends lost 7 bases and 3 bases respectively, with 17 bases between them. DNA for the CDR3: TGCGCCAGCGGAGGGGGAGGGGGAGGCTACAATGAGCAGTTCTTC. Protein sequence: CASGGGGGGYNEQFF. Using reference TRBV5-1 and TRBJ2-1 for the parts outside the CDR3, the full variable domain is KAGVTQTPRYLIKTRGQQVTLSCSPISGHRSVSWYQQTPGQGLQFLFEYFSETQRNKGNFPGRFSGRQFSNSRSEMNVSTLELGDSALYLCASGGGGGGYNEQFFGPGTRLTVL.

The chain carries TRBV2 and TRBJ2-1; no clear D gene. The CDR3 consists of 12 residues. V was pared by 7 bases and J by 3 bases, with 7 bases between. CDR1 and CDR2 (germline): SNHLY, FYNNEI. The DNA for the CDR3 is TGTGCCAGCAATGGTGGCTACAATGAGCAGTTCTTC. It codes for CASNGGYNEQFF. The variable domain in full, with the rest retrieved from reference TRBV2 and TRBJ2-1, is EPEVTQTPSHQVTQMGQEVILRCVPISNHLYFYWYRQILGQKVEFLVSFYNNEISEKSEIFDDQFSVERPDGSNFTLKIRSTKLEDSAMYFCASNGGYNEQFFGPGTRLTVL.

The chain links TRBV27 to TRBJ2-2, with D perhaps TRBD1 or TRBD2 (5 bases each). CDR1 MNHEY and CDR2 SMNVEV come from the germline V gene (reference sequence). The CDR3 sequence is 13 residues long. V was trimmed by 8 bases and J by 6 bases, leaving 13 bases between them. The CDR3 DNA reads TGTGCCAGCTCAATTCTGGGGGCCGGGGAGCTGTTTTTT. It specifies CASSILGAGELFF.

The chain couples TRBV5-1 to TRBJ1-1; 8 bases are shared with TRBD1. This CDR3 has 14 amino acids. Germline V CDR1 and CDR2: SGHRS, YFSETQ. J was trimmed by 3 bases and V by 3 bases; bases with no gene match: 4. The CDR3 DNA reads as TGCGCCAGCAGCTCGACAGGGGCACACACTGAAGCTTTCTTT. Amino acid sequence: CASSSTGAHTEAFF.

The CDR3 DNA follows: TGTGCCAGCAGTGGGGAATCTGGAAACACCATATATTTT. It encodes CASSGESGNTIYF. The chain couples TRBV7-2 to TRBJ1-3; D is uncertain. Between the trimmed V and J ends, which lost 6 bases and 1 base, there was a span of 7 bases. Germline CDR1 and CDR2: SGHTA and FQGNSA. The CDR3 covers 13 residues.

The chain employs TRBV7-9 and TRBJ1-6; 11 bases map to TRBD1. The germline gives CDR1 SEHNR, CDR2 FQNEAQ (reference sequence). V lost 5 bases, J lost 4 bases, and 13 bases stayed unmatched. The CDR3 runs 19 residues. The CDR3 protein is CASSPRDRGEIFYNSPLHF. The CDR3 coding sequence is TGTGCCAGCAGCCCCCGGGACAGGGGGGAAATTTTTTATAATTCACCCCTCCACTTT.

V is TRBV29-1 and J is TRBJ1-1; tentatively, D is TRBD1 (6 bases). Germline V gene data show CDR1 as SQVTM and CDR2 as ANQGSEA. Trimming pared 5 bases from V and 0 bases from J, leaving 10 bases between. This CDR3 is built from 13 residues. For the CDR3, the DNA is TGCAGCGTTCCCGGACAGCTGAACACTGAAGCTTTCTTT. Protein sequence: CSVPGQLNTEAFF.

This clonotype was seen just once. The V gene is TRBV7-4, the J gene TRBJ2-1; D unclear. Trimming cost V 6 bases and J 1 base, with 13 bases left between them. The CDR3 length is 15 residues. Germline V gene lookup returns CDR1 SGHVT and CDR2 SQSDAQ. CDR3 residues: CASSPHLGSYNEQFF. The CDR3 DNA is TGTGCCAGCAGTCCACATCTGGGGTCCTACAATGAGCAGTTCTTC.

The CDR3 DNA is TGCAGCGTTGATGGGGGAGATAGCAATCAGCCCCAGCATTTT. Its protein product is CSVDGGDSNQPQHF. The gene calls are TRBV29-1 and TRBJ1-5, with D possibly being TRBD1 (5 bases). Germline loops: CDR1 SQVTM, CDR2 ANQGSEA. The length of the CDR3 is 14 residues. Trimming left V 3 bases short and J 0 bases short, with 9 bases between.

This sequence joins TRBV15 and TRBJ2-5; TRBD2 is a possible D gene (5 bases). V gave up 5 bases and J gave up 1 base, with 20 bases separating them. Germline V gene lookup returns CDR1 LNHNV and CDR2 YYDKDF (reference sequence). The CDR3 covers 17 residues. The CDR3 sequence is CATSALRGRGLQETQYF. The CDR3, as DNA: TGTGCCACCAGCGCCCTTCGTGGGAGAGGGCTCCAAGAGACCCAGTACTTC.

In its sample, this clonotype was seen a few times. This chain joins TRBV11-2 and TRBJ2-7; D perhaps matches TRBD1 (5 bases). CDR1 SGHAT and CDR2 FQNNGV come from the germline V gene. The CDR3 runs 13 residues. V lost 0 bases and J 3 bases, leaving 6 bases between the germline ends. CDR3 DNA: TGTGCCAGCAGCTTAGACAGGGTCTACGAGCAGTACTTC. Its translation is CASSLDRVYEQYF.

CDR3 bases: TGTGCCAGCAGCGCTCGGAACAGGGAACGAGCTTTCTTT. The encoded protein is CASSARNRERAFF. This chain uses TRBV7-3 with TRBJ1-1, with D possibly being TRBD1 (6 bases). The CDR3 is 13 amino acids. The V gene lost 5 bases and the J gene lost 10 bases, with 17 bases spanning the gap. Germline lookup yields CDR1 SGHTA and CDR2 FQGTGA.

This clonotype was seen more than once but under ten times. This chain uses TRBV5-4 with TRBJ2-7, with 11 bases lining up with TRBD2. After removal of 0 bases from V and 2 bases from J, the junction contained 1 base not matched to a gene. From germline, CDR1 is SGHNT and CDR2 YYREEE (reference sequence). The CDR3 loop spans 15 amino acids. The CDR3 here is CASSLGLAGPYEQYF. CDR3 sequence (DNA): TGTGCCAGCAGCTTGGGACTAGCGGGACCCTACGAGCAGTACTTC.

This sequence joins TRBV7-2 and TRBJ1-2, with no clear D. This CDR3 is built from 12 residues. V lost 3 bases to trimming and J lost 8 bases, with 10 bases between them. The germline CDR1 and CDR2 sequences are SGHTA and FQGNSA. The CDR3 loop is CASSFYQKGYTF. DNA for the CDR3: TGTGCCAGCAGCTTTTATCAAAAGGGCTACACCTTC.

J is TRBJ1-1 and V is TRBV29-1, with D tentatively TRBD1 (6 bases). V lost 7 bases and J lost 3, with 15 bases in between. The CDR3 sequence is 13 residues long. Germline CDR1 reads SQVTM; CDR2 reads ANQGSEA. This CDR3 is CSAAKGGDTEAFF. The CDR3 DNA sequence: TGCAGCGCTGCAAAGGGGGGGGACACTGAAGCTTTCTTT. Using reference TRBV29-1 and TRBJ1-1 for the parts outside the CDR3, the full variable domain is SAVISQKPSRDICQRGTSLTIQCQVDSQVTMMFWYRQQPGQSLTLIATANQGSEATYESGFVIDKFPISRPNLTFSTLTVSNMSPEDSSIYLCSAAKGGDTEAFFGQGTRLTVV.

The chain recombines TRBV6-5 with TRBJ2-4, with no clear D. The CDR3 is 16 amino acids. Trimming cost V 2 bases and J 1 base, with 12 bases left between them. Germline V gene sequence: CDR1 MNHEY, CDR2 SVGAGI. Here the CDR3 DNA reads TGTGCCAGCAGTTACGTGGCCCCGCGCGCCAAAAACATTCAGTACTTC. It translates to CASSYVAPRAKNIQYF.

The gene calls are TRBV4-1 and TRBJ1-3; D is undetermined. Germline loops: CDR1 MGHRA, CDR2 YSYEKL. There are 16 residues in the CDR3. Trimming removed 1 base from V and 0 bases from J, with 10 bases in between. This CDR3 is CASSQAQSHSGNTIYF. The CDR3 DNA sequence: TGCGCCAGCAGCCAAGCCCAGTCTCACTCTGGAAACACCATATATTTT.

The chain carries TRBV20-1 and TRBJ1-5; no firm D call. The germline gives CDR1 DFQATT, CDR2 SNEGSKA (reference sequence). V was shortened by 0 bases and J by 3 bases, with 9 bases between the two germline ends. The CDR3 is 14 residues long. CDR3 in DNA: TGCAGTGCTAGAGATCGACAAAACAATCAGCCCCAGCATTTT. It specifies CSARDRQNNQPQHF.

This clonotype appeared a single time. This chain links TRBV25-1 with TRBJ1-2, with 9 nucleotides matching TRBD1. CDR1 and CDR2 from the germline V gene are MGHDK and SYGVNS. The CDR3 covers 15 residues. V dropped 3 bases and J dropped 4; count of bases not matched to a gene: 6. CDR3 protein: CASSDARDRVYGYTF. Written as DNA, the CDR3 is TGTGCCAGCAGTGACGCCCGGGACAGGGTCTATGGCTACACCTTC.

The V gene is TRBV20-1, the J gene TRBJ1-4; D unresolved. The CDR3 covers 13 residues. Germline values: CDR1 DFQATT, CDR2 SNEGSKA (reference sequence). Trimming pared 6 bases from V and 8 bases from J, leaving 16 bases between. This CDR3 reads CSASTASKEKLFF. CDR3 DNA: TGCAGTGCCTCGACGGCCTCGAAGGAAAAACTGTTTTTT.

The genes are TRBV5-1 and TRBJ2-2; tentative D call: TRBD1 (6 bases). In germline, CDR1 is SGHRS, CDR2 YFSETQ. The CDR3 runs 14 residues. Trimming pared 7 bases from V and 6 bases from J, leaving 16 bases between. The CDR3 loop is CASDRDTFAGELFF. For the CDR3, the DNA is TGCGCCAGCGACCGGGACACCTTTGCCGGGGAGCTGTTTTTT.

The rearrangement links TRBV7-9 to TRBJ1-3; tentatively, D is TRBD1 (5 bases). The CDR3 has 16 amino acids. The V and J ends lost 3 bases and 0 bases respectively, with 12 bases between them. Germline-derived CDR1 and CDR2 are SEHNR and FQNEAQ (reference sequence). CDR3: CASSFFPTVSGNTIYF. The CDR3, as DNA: TGTGCCAGCAGCTTTTTCCCGACAGTCTCTGGAAACACCATATATTTT.

The chain combines TRBV30 with TRBJ1-3; no clear D. There are 12 residues in the CDR3. Trimming shortened V by 5 bases and J by 4 bases, and 9 bases separated the two germline ends. Germline CDR1 and CDR2: GTSNPN and SVGIG (reference sequence). The CDR3 nucleotides are TGTGCCTGGGTCCACCGCGGAAACACCATATATTTT. It codes for CAWVHRGNTIYF.

V and J are TRBV10-3 and TRBJ2-1; D is uncertain. With 0 bases removed from V and 6 bases from J, the gap between germline ends came to 9 bases. The CDR3 covers 14 residues. Germline assignment: CDR1 ENHRY and CDR2 SYGVKD. The CDR3 sequence is CAISESKGFNEQFF. CDR3 coding DNA: TGTGCCATCAGTGAGTCGAAGGGTTTCAATGAGCAGTTCTTC.

V is TRBV6-1 and J is TRBJ2-5, with D maybe TRBD1 (5 bases). CDR3 size: 14 residues. Germline CDR1 and CDR2: MNHNS and SASEGT. V dropped 6 bases and J dropped 4 bases, with 15 bases sitting between them. DNA for the CDR3: TGTGCCAGCAGAGTGAGGCAGGGCTTAGAGACCCAGTACTTC. It translates to CASRVRQGLETQYF.

The chain recombines TRBV6-5 with TRBJ1-4; the D gene is possibly TRBD1 (6 bases). This CDR3 has 15 amino acids. V was cut by 6 bases and J by 2 bases, with 13 bases left in between. Per germline, CDR1 MNHEY and CDR2 SVGAGI. The CDR3 sequence: CASSRTRGTNEKLFF. The CDR3 DNA reads TGTGCCAGCAGCCGAACCAGGGGTACTAATGAAAAACTGTTTTTT.

The V and J genes are TRBV29-1 and TRBJ1-4; 9 positions agree with TRBD1. The CDR3 runs 13 residues. Unmatched junction bases numbered 7, after V lost 7 bases and J lost 7 bases. Germline V CDR1 and CDR2: SQVTM, ANQGSEA. CDR3 sequence reads: CSADVTGGEKLFF. The CDR3 bases are TGCAGCGCTGATGTGACAGGGGGTGAAAAACTGTTTTTT.

The CDR3 reads CASSQDIRGGELFF. The DNA of the CDR3 is TGTGCCAGCAGCCAAGATATAAGGGGCGGGGAGCTGTTTTTT. The chain carries TRBV4-2 and TRBJ2-2, with D possibly TRBD1 on 5 matching bases. Germline V CDR1 and CDR2: LGHNA, YNFKEQ. The CDR3 consists of 14 residues. Trimming stripped 0 bases from V and 7 bases from J, with 9 bases between.